These T cell receptor beta chains were read from a single sample in a study of blood T cell repertoires in COVID-19. TCRdb's table, derived via immunoSEQ multiplex PCR, lists solely in-frame clones and lacks some. The table has 20,000 or so clones, roughly 80% seen once. Sequenced input: peripheral blood. These receptors were obtained from a man aged 35 to 55 with acute or convalescent COVID-19. The CDR3 runs from the conserved cysteine through the conserved F or W. A D gene is named only where the DNA matches it firmly. Clone size is shown for a subset of rows, as once, few, many or a class of expanded clone.

j_call	d_call	v_call	clone_size	cdr3_nt	cdr3_aa
TRBJ1-6	TRBD1	TRBV7-9	NA	TGTGCCAGCAGCAGACAGGGGGCCAATTCACCCCTCCACTTT	CASSRQGANSPLHF
TRBJ2-3	TRBD2	TRBV7-9	NA	TGTGCCAGCAGCTTAGCGTCCCTCGGGGGGGTCAATCTGGATACGCAGTATTTT	CASSLASLGGVNLDTQYF
TRBJ1-5	NA	TRBV7-9	NA	TGTGCCAGCAGCTTAGCCCCGGTGGGAGGCATTAGCAATCAGCCCCAGCATTTT	CASSLAPVGGISNQPQHF
TRBJ2-2	TRBD2	TRBV9	NA	TGTGCCAGCAGCGTAGGCGGGAGTAACACCGGGGAGCTGTTTTTT	CASSVGGSNTGELFF
TRBJ1-1	TRBD1	TRBV5-1	NA	TGCGCCAGCAGCCTAGGACAGGGGGCATGGAACACTGAAGCTTTCTTT	CASSLGQGAWNTEAFF
TRBJ2-7	TRBD1	TRBV4-2	few	TGTGCCAGCAGCCATTCTACTACCGGGACAGGGGGAAGGCTCTACGAGCAGTACTTC	CASSHSTTGTGGRLYEQYF
TRBJ1-5	TRBD1	TRBV6-1	NA	TGTGCCAGCAGTGAAGCGACAGGGGGTGCTCAGCCCCAGCATTTT	CASSEATGGAQPQHF
TRBJ2-6	NA	TRBV25-1	NA	TGTGCCAGCAGTGCGCCCGGGTCTGGGGCCAACGTCCTGACTTTC	CASSAPGSGANVLTF
TRBJ2-3	NA	TRBV9	NA	TGTGCCAGCAGCGGACCCTTCAGGGGAGTGTTCGCAGATACGCAGTATTTT	CASSGPFRGVFADTQYF
TRBJ1-5	NA	TRBV12-5	once	TGTGCTAGTGGTTTAGTCAATGCGAGGGCCAATCAGCCCCAGCATTTT	CASGLVNARANQPQHF
TRBJ2-7	TRBD1	TRBV5-1	NA	TGCGCCAGCAGCTTGAGACAGGGGGACTACGAGCAGTACTTC	CASSLRQGDYEQYF
TRBJ2-2	NA	TRBV12-3/TRBV12-4	NA	TGTGCCAGCAGTTTAGCGACAACCGGGGAGCTGTTTTTT	CASSLATTGELFF
TRBJ1-5	NA	TRBV11-2	NA	TGTGCCAGCAGCCCGGAGGCGGGTAGCAATCAGCCCCAGCATTTT	CASSPEAGSNQPQHF
TRBJ1-1	TRBD1	TRBV5-1	NA	TGCGCCAGCAGCCGAGGACAGGGGAACACTGAAGCTTTCTTT	CASSRGQGNTEAFF
TRBJ2-1	NA	TRBV11-2	NA	TGTGCCAGCAGCTTTCCTACCTACAATGAGCAGTTCTTC	CASSFPTYNEQFF
TRBJ2-1	NA	TRBV11-3	NA	TGTGCCAGCAGCCCCACTAGCACGGCTGAGCAGTTCTTC	CASSPTSTAEQFF
TRBJ2-7	TRBD1	TRBV18	NA	TGTGCCAGCTCACCAGTGACAGGGGTAGGCGAGCAGTACTTC	CASSPVTGVGEQYF
TRBJ1-2	NA	TRBV18	NA	TGTGCCAGCTCTTTGCGTGGAGCAAACTATGGCTACACCTTC	CASSLRGANYGYTF
TRBJ2-1	TRBD2	TRBV19	few	TGTGCCAGTAGTAGGACTAGCGGGAGTAAGGATGAGCAGTTCTTC	CASSRTSGSKDEQFF
TRBJ1-2	NA	TRBV4-1	NA	TGCGCCAGCAGCCAAGGTTGGGGGCAGGGCGGTGGCTACACCTTC	CASSQGWGQGGGYTF
TRBJ2-2	NA	TRBV12-3/TRBV12-4	NA	TGTGCCAGCAGTTTACAAAACACCGGGGAGCTGTTTTTT	CASSLQNTGELFF
TRBJ1-2	NA	TRBV5-1	NA	TGCGCCAGCAGCTTCGGGGATCACGGCTACACCTTC	CASSFGDHGYTF
TRBJ2-1	TRBD2	TRBV7-2	NA	TGTGCCAGCAGCCCCCGCCGCGGGGGCTACAATGAGCAGTTCTTC	CASSPRRGGYNEQFF
TRBJ2-1	TRBD2	TRBV2	NA	TGTGCCAGCAGTGAAACGGGAGTAGCGGGCGCTCGGAATGAGCAGTTCTTC	CASSETGVAGARNEQFF
TRBJ2-1	NA	TRBV27	NA	TGTGCCTCCATCCCCATAGCCGGATCCTACAATGAGCAGTTCTTC	CASIPIAGSYNEQFF
TRBJ1-6	NA	TRBV12-3/TRBV12-4	NA	TGTGCCAGCAGTTTGAGAAATTCACCCCTCCACTTT	CASSLRNSPLHF
TRBJ2-7	TRBD1	TRBV19	few	TGTGCCAGTAGTCCCCGGGACAGGGGCTCTCTCGAGCAGTACTTC	CASSPRDRGSLEQYF
TRBJ2-1	TRBD1	TRBV11-2	NA	TGTGCCAGCAGCTTGACAGGGAGTAATGAGCAGTTCTTC	CASSLTGSNEQFF
TRBJ1-2	NA	TRBV15	few	TGTGCCACGATGGGACACCCGGATTACTTTAACTATGGCTACACCTTC	CATMGHPDYFNYGYTF
TRBJ2-3	TRBD1	TRBV3-1/TRBV3-2	NA	TGTGCCAGCAGCCCCAGGGGACAGGGGGCGTCGGATACGCAGTATTTT	CASSPRGQGASDTQYF
TRBJ2-1	NA	TRBV7-3	NA	TGTGCCAGCAGCCTTAGAGCGAACAATGAGCAGTTCTTC	CASSLRANNEQFF
TRBJ2-3	NA	TRBV19	NA	TGTGCCAGTAGTATAGGGAGGGGGCTAAACACAGATACGCAGTATTTT	CASSIGRGLNTDTQYF
TRBJ2-5	TRBD2	TRBV11-2	NA	TGTGCCAGCAGCCCCACACTAGCGGGGGAAGAGACCCAGTACTTC	CASSPTLAGEETQYF
TRBJ2-1	TRBD2	TRBV27	NA	TGTGCCAGCAGCCTACGACTAGCGGGGTTTTACAATGAGCAGTTCTTC	CASSLRLAGFYNEQFF
TRBJ1-3	NA	TRBV6-7	NA	TGTGCCACAGACAGATCCACCCTTTGGGGGCTTGGAAACACCATATATTTT	CATDRSTLWGLGNTIYF
TRBJ1-2	TRBD1	TRBV19	NA	TGTGCCAGTAGTAGCGGACAGGGGGAAGTTAACTATGGCTACACCTTC	CASSSGQGEVNYGYTF
TRBJ2-3	TRBD1	TRBV7-3	NA	TGTGCCAGCAGCCCCGACAGGGGAAAAACAGATACGCAGTATTTT	CASSPDRGKTDTQYF
TRBJ2-2	TRBD1	TRBV7-2	once	TGTGCCAGCAGCTCCGGGACAGGGAAAGCCGGGGAGCTGTTTTTT	CASSSGTGKAGELFF
TRBJ2-7	TRBD1	TRBV2	NA	TGTGCCAGCACTCAAAGGGGGACAGGGGCCTACGAGCAGTACTTC	CASTQRGTGAYEQYF
TRBJ2-3	TRBD2	TRBV27	NA	TGTGCCACCAGGACTAGCGTCATCCGGGGCACAGATACGCAGTATTTT	CATRTSVIRGTDTQYF
TRBJ2-5	NA	TRBV19	NA	TGTGCCAGTAGTTCAGCGGGTTGGGCTGGCGACCTTGGGACCCAGTACTTC	CASSSAGWAGDLGTQYF
TRBJ2-1	TRBD1	TRBV27	NA	TGTGCCAGCAGTTTGAGGACAGGGATCCCCTACAATGAGCAGTTCTTC	CASSLRTGIPYNEQFF
TRBJ2-1	TRBD2	TRBV7-2	NA	TGTGCCAGCAGTTTACTAGCGGGGGGGCCGGGTGAGCAGTTCTTC	CASSLLAGGPGEQFF
TRBJ2-7	TRBD1	TRBV5-6	NA	TGTGCCAGCAGCTTTGGACAGGGTCTCGAGCAGTACTTC	CASSFGQGLEQYF
TRBJ1-2	NA	TRBV18	NA	TGTGCCAGCTCACCGGTCACAGGGCCTCAGGGCTACACCTTC	CASSPVTGPQGYTF